Included here is one T cell receptor beta chain sequence, with context. The target antigen is unknown. Healthy adults negative for HIV, lacking recent acute infections or vaccinations, served as donors. This sample is drawn from a study of shared clonotypes between healthy human individuals. The overall study: Per donor, three plates held CD4 naive cells, three held CD4 memory, two held CD8 naive and one held CD8 memory. Study-wide points: Some clonotypes were shared by all four sorted-subset donors, while others were not shared. The non-shared ones had lower generation probabilities than the shared ones. The study sampled only blood, and tissue repertoires likely differ.

TCRdb's copy holds only in-frame clones and misses some; the assay was immunoSEQ multiplex PCR. The profile shows under 550,000 clones, about 96% of them singletons. V lost 4 bases to trimming and J lost 4 bases; unmatched junction nucleotides: 12. From germline, CDR1 is MDHEN and CDR2 SYDVKM. The CDR3 contains 16 residues. The receptor comes from a woman aged 25 to 45 in good health. The sequenced sample consisted of naive CD4+ T cells sorted from blood. The subset denotes: CD45RA+ positively selected. V is TRBV28 and J is TRBJ2-7; 8 bases are shared with TRBD1. CDR3: CASSSAGTGREYEQYF. The CDR3 DNA reads as TGTGCCAGCAGTTCGGCTGGGACAGGCCGGGAGTACGAGCAGTACTTC.